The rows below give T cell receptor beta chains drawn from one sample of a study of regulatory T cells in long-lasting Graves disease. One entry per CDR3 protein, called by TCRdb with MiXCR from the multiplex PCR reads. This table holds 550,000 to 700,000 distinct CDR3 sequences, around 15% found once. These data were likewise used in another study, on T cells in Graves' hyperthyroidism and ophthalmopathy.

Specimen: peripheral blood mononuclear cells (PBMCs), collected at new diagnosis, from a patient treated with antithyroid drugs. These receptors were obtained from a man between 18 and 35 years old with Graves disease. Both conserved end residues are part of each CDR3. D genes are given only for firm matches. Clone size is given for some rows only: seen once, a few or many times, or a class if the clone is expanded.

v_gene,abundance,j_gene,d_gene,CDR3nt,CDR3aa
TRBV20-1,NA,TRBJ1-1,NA,TGCAGTGCTGAGTATCCAGGCAGAGGGATGGCTTTCTTT,CSAEYPGRGMAFF
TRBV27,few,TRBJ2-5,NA,TGTGCCAGCAGTTTAAGGGGCGCCGGTCGAGAGACCCAGTACTTC,CASSLRGAGRETQYF
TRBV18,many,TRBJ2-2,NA,TGTGCCAGCTCACCACTTCCCGGGGAGCTGTTTTTT,CASSPLPGELFF
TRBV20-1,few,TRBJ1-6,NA,TGCAGTGCTAGAGATTCGGCAGTTCCTTATAATTCACCCCTCCACTTT,CSARDSAVPYNSPLHF
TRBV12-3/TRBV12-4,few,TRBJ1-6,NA,TGTGCCAGCAGTTTACAGCAGAATTCACCCCTCCACTTT,CASSLQQNSPLHF
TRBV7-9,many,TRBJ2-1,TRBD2,TGTGCCAGCTGTGGTTCCTCGGGAGGTGGCAATGAGCAGTTCTTC,CASCGSSGGGNEQFF
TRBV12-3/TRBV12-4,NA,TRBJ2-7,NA,TGTGCCAGCAGTTTAGGGGAGGACCGGTCCTACGAGCAGTACTTC,CASSLGEDRSYEQYF
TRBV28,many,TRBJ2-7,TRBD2,TGTGCCAGCAGTGGCACCGGGACTAGCTACGAGCAGTACTTC,CASSGTGTSYEQYF
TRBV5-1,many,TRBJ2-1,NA,TGCGCCAGCAGCCTGCAAATCGAGGGCCCACACAATGAGCAGTTCTTC,CASSLQIEGPHNEQFF
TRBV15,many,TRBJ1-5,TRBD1,TGTGCCACCAGCAGAGAAGGACAGGGCAGGGGCAATCAGCCCCAGCATTTT,CATSREGQGRGNQPQHF
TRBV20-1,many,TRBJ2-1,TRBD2,TGCAGTGCTCCCGGACTAGCGGGAGCCAATGAGCAGTTCTTC,CSAPGLAGANEQFF
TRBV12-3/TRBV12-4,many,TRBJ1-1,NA,TGTGCCAGCAGTTTAGGGGGGGGGGCCACTGAAGCTTTCTTT,CASSLGGGATEAFF
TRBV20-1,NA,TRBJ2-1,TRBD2,TGCAGTGCTGGAGTCCCGGGACTAGGAAATGAGCAGTTCTTC,CSAGVPGLGNEQFF
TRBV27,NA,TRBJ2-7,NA,TGTGCCACCAAACTGACAGGTACCTACGAGCAGTACTTC,CATKLTGTYEQYF
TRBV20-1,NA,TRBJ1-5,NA,TGCAGTGCTAGAGATGTGGGAAGCAATCAGCCCCAGCATTTT,CSARDVGSNQPQHF
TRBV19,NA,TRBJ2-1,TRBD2,TGTGCCAGTAGTATAGATCTTACTAGCGGGAGCCATGAGCAGTTCTTC,CASSIDLTSGSHEQFF